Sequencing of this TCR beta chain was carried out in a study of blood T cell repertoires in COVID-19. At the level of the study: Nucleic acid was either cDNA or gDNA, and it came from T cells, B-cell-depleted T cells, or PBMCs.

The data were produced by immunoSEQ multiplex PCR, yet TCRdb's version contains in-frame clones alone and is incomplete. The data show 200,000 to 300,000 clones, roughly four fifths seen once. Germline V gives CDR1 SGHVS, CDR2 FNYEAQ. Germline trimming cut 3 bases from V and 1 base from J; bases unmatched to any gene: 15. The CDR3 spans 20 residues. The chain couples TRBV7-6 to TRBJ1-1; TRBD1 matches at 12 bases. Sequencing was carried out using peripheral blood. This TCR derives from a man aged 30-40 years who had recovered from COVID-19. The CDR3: CASSLRTPPGQGARNTEAFF. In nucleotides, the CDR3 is TGTGCCAGCAGCTTGCGGACCCCCCCGGGACAGGGGGCGCGGAACACTGAAGCTTTCTTT.